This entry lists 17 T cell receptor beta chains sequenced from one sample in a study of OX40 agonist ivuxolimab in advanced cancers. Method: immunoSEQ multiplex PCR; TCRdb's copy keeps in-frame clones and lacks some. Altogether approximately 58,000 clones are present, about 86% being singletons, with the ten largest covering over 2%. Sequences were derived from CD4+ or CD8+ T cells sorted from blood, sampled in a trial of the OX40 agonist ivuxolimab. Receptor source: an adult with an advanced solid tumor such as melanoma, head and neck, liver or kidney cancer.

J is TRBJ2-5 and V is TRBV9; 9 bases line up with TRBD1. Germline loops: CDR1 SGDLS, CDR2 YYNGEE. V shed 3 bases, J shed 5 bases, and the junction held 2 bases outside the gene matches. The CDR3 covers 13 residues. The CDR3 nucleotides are TGTGCCAGCAGCGCAGGACAGGGGGAGACCCAGTACTTC. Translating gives CASSAGQGETQYF.

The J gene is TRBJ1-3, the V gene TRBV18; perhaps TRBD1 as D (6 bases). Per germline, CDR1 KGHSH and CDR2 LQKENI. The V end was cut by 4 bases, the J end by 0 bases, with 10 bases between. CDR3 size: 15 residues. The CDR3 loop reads CASSRQDLSGNTIYF. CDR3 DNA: TGTGCCAGCTCACGACAGGATCTCTCTGGAAACACCATATATTTT.

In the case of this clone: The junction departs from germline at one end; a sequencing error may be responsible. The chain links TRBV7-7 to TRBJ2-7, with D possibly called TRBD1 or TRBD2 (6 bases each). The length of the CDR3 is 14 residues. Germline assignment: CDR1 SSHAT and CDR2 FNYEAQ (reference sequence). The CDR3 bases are TGTGCTAGCAGCTTAGTTCGGGGGCCCTACGAGCAGTACTTC. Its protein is CASSLVRGPYEQYF.

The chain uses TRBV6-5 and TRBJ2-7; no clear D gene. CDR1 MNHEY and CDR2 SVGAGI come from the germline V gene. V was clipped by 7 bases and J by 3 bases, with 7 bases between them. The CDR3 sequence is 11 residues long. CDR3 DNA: TGTGCCAGCACAAACAGCTACGAGCAGTACTTC. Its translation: CASTNSYEQYF.

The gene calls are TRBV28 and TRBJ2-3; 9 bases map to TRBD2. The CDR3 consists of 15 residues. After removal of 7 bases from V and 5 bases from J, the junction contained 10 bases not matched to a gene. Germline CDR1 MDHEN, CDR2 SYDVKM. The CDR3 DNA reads TGTGCCAGCACCACCATAGCGGGAGTTGGAGATACGCAGTATTTT. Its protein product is CASTTIAGVGDTQYF.

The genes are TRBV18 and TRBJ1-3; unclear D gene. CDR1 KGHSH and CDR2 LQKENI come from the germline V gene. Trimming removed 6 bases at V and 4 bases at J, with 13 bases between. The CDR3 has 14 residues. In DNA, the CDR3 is TGTGCCAGCTCCCAAGAATTCGTCGGAAACACCATATATTTT. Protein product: CASSQEFVGNTIYF.

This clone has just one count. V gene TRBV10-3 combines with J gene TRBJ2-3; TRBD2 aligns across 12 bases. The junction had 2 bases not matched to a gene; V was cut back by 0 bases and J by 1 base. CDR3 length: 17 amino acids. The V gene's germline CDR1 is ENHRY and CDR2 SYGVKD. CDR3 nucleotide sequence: TGTGCCATCAGTGAGTCGAGACTAGCGGGAGGCACAGATACGCAGTATTTT. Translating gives CAISESRLAGGTDTQYF.

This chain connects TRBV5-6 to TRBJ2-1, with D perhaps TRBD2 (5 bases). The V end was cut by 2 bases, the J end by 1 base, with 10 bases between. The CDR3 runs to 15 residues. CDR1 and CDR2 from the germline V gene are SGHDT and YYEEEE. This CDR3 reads CASSLALASYNEQFF. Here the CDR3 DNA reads TGTGCCAGCAGCTTAGCATTAGCGTCCTACAATGAGCAGTTCTTC.

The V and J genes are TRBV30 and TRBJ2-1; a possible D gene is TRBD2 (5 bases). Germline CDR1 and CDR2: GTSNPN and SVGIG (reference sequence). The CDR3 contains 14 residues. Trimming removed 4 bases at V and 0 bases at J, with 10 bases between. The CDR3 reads CAWNGMFSYNEQFF. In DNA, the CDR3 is TGTGCCTGGAACGGGATGTTCTCCTACAATGAGCAGTTCTTC.

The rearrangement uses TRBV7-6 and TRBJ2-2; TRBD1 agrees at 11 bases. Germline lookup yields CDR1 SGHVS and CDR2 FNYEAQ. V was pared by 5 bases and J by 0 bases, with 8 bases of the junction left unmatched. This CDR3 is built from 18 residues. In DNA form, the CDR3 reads TGTGCCAGCAGCATGCCCCCGGGACAGGGGGCGAACACCGGGGAGCTGTTTTTT. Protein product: CASSMPPGQGANTGELFF.

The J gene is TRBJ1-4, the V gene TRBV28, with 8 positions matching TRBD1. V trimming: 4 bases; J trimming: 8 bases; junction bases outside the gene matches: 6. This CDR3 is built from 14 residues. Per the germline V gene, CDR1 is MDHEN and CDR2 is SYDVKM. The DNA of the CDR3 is TGTGCCAGCAGTTGGGCAGGGGGCTGGGAAAAACTGTTTTTT. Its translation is CASSWAGGWEKLFF.

The CDR3 nucleotides are TGTGCCAGCAGCTGGGACGGGGGTCAGCCCCAGCATTTT. Translating it yields CASSWDGGQPQHF. The rearrangement uses TRBV7-9 and TRBJ1-5; D possibly corresponds to TRBD1 (5 bases). The CDR3 consists of 13 residues. Trimming left V 4 bases short and J 6 bases short, with 10 bases between. Germline values: CDR1 SEHNR, CDR2 FQNEAQ (reference sequence).

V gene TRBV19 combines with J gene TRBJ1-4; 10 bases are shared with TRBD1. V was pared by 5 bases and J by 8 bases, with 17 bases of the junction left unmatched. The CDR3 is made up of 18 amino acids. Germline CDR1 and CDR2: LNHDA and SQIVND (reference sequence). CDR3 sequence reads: CASSLRDRGFQREEKLFF. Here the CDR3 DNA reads TGTGCCAGTAGTCTTAGGGACAGGGGTTTCCAACGTGAAGAAAAACTGTTTTTT.

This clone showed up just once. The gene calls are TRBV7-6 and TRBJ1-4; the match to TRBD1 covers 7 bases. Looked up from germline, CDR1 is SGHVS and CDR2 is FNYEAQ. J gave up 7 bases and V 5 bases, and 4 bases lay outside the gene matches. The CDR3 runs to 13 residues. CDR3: CASSPRGGEKLFF. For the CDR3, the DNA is TGTGCCAGCAGCCCCAGGGGGGGTGAAAAACTGTTTTTT.

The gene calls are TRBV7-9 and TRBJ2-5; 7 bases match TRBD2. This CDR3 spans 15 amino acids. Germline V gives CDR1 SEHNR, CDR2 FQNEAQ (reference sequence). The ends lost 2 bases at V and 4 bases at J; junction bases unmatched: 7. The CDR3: CASSLIRRGSETQYF. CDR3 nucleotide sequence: TGTGCCAGCAGCTTAATTCGGCGGGGGTCAGAGACCCAGTACTTC.

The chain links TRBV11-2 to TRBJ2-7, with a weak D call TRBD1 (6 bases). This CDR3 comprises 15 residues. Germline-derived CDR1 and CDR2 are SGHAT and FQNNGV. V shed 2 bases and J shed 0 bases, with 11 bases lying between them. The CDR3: CASSLLTGLSYEQYF. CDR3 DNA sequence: TGTGCCAGCAGCTTACTGACAGGCCTCTCCTACGAGCAGTACTTC.

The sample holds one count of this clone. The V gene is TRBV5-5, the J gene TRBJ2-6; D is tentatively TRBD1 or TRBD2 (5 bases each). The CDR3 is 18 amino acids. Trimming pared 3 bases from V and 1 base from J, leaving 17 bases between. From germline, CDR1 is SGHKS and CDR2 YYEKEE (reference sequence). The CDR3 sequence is CASSSPGRTISGANVLTF. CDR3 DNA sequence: TGTGCCAGCAGCTCTCCGGGACGAACCATTTCTGGGGCCAACGTCCTGACTTTC.